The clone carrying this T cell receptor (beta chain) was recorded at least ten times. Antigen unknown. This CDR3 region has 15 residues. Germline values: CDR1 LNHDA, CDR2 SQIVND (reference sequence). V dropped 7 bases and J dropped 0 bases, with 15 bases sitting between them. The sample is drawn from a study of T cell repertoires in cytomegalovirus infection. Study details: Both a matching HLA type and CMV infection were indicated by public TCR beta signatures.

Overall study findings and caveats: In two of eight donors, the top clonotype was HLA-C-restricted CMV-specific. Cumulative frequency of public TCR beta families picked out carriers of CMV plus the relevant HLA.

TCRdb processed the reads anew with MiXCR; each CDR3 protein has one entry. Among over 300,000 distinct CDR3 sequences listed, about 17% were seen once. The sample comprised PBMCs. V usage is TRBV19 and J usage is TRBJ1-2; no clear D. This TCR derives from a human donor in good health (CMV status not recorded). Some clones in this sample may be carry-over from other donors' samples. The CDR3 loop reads CASTTTALSNYGYTF. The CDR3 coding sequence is TGTGCCAGTACCACAACGGCCCTCTCTAACTATGGCTACACCTTC.